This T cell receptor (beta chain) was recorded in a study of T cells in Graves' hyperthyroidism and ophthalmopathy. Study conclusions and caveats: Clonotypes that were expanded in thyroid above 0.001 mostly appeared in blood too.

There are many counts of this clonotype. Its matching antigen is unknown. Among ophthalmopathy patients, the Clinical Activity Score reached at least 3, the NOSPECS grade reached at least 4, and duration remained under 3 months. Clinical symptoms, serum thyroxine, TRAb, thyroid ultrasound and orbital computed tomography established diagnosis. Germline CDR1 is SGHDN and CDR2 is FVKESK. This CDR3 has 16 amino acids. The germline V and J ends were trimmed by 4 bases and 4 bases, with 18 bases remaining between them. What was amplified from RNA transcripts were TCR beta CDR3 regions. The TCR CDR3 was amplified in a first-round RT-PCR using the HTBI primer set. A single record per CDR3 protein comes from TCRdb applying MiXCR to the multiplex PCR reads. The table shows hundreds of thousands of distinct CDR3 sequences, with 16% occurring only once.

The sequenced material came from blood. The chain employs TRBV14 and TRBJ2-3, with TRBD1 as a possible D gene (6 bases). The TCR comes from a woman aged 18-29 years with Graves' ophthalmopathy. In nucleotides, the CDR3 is TGTGCCAGCAGCCCCGAAGACGGCACAGGGCCAGATACGCAGTATTTT. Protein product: CASSPEDGTGPDTQYF. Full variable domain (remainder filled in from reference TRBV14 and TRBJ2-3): EAGVTQFPSHSVIEKGQTVTLRCDPISGHDNLYWYRRVMGKEIKFLLHFVKESKQDESGMPNNRFLAERTGGTYSTLKVQPAELEDSGVYFCASSPEDGTGPDTQYFGPGTRLTVL.